The 20 T cell receptor beta chains reported below all come from one sample, sequenced in a study of T cells in Graves' hyperthyroidism and ophthalmopathy. Amplification targeted TCR beta CDR3 regions from RNA transcripts. HTBI primers were used for first-round RT-PCR of the TCR CDR3. In TCRdb, the multiplex PCR reads were re-called with MiXCR into one record per CDR3 protein. The sample contains some 600,000 distinct CDR3 sequences, 14% of which appear only once. The source material was blood. Source of these receptors: a woman aged 25-40 years with Graves' hyperthyroidism that later progressed to Graves' ophthalmopathy.

In its sample, this clonotype was seen many times. The CDR3 DNA sequence: TGCAGTGCACCCCCCCAGACCGGGTCGGCAGATACGCAGTATTTT. Translating it yields CSAPPQTGSADTQYF. The gene calls are TRBV20-1 and TRBJ2-3, with unresolved D. The CDR3 is made up of 15 amino acids. With 6 bases removed from V and 4 bases from J, the gap between germline ends came to 20 bases. The germline V gene has CDR1 DFQATT and CDR2 SNEGSKA (reference sequence).

A few counts support this clonotype. V usage is TRBV14 and J usage is TRBJ1-2, with 7 bases fitting TRBD1. The CDR3 length is 16 residues. In germline, CDR1 is SGHDN, CDR2 FVKESK. J lost 1 base, V lost 3 bases, and 8 bases had no gene match. CDR3 DNA sequence: TGTGCCAGCAGCCAGGGACAGAGATGGAGTAACTATGGCTACACCTTC. This encodes CASSQGQRWSNYGYTF.

This clonotype has more than one count but fewer than ten. V and J are TRBV6-4 and TRBJ1-1; D gene ambiguous. The CDR3 is made up of 13 amino acids. CDR1 MRHNA and CDR2 SNTAGT come from the germline V gene. The V and J ends lost 7 bases and 1 base respectively, with 10 bases between them. The DNA of the CDR3 is TGTGCCAGCACTACACTTGGGAACACTGAAGCTTTCTTT. It codes for CASTTLGNTEAFF.

Turning to this clonotype: This could be a read error, since a much larger clone is one nucleotide away. This rearrangement joins TRBV10-3 to TRBJ1-1; D is uncertain. There are 15 residues in the CDR3. Germline lookup yields CDR1 ENHRY and CDR2 SYGVKD. The DNA of the CDR3 is TGTGCCATCAGTCCCAGTGTCATTGGGAACAGTGAAGCTTTCTTT. Amino acid sequence: CAISPSVIGNSEAFF.

This clonotype was detected many times. This chain connects TRBV10-3 to TRBJ2-2; 13 bases fit TRBD2. J lost 6 bases, V lost 6 bases, and 4 bases had no gene match. The CDR3 extends over 15 amino acids. Germline CDR1 reads ENHRY; CDR2 reads SYGVKD. This CDR3 reads CAISRTSGSPGELFF. In DNA form, the CDR3 reads TGTGCCATCAGCCGGACTAGCGGGAGTCCCGGGGAGCTGTTTTTT.

This clonotype was seen repeatedly, ten times or more. The V call is TRBV20-1, the J call TRBJ1-2; D gene ambiguous. The CDR3 totals 14 residues. V was trimmed by 3 bases and J by 8 bases, leaving 19 bases between them. Looked up from germline, CDR1 is DFQATT and CDR2 is SNEGSKA (reference sequence). CDR3 nucleotide sequence: TGCAGTGCTAGCGATCGGAGTGGCGGTTGGGGCTACACCTTC. Protein: CSASDRSGGWGYTF.

Of note for this clonotype: A much larger clone lies a single base off, so this may be a read error. The rearrangement links TRBV4-2 to TRBJ1-1, with D unclear. The CDR3 covers 14 residues. Germline assignment: CDR1 LGHNA and CDR2 YNFKEQ. The V end was cut by 8 bases, the J end by 0 bases, with 13 bases between. DNA of the CDR3: TGTGCCAGCGCAAAGCCGGGGATGAACACTGAAGCTTTCTTT. This codes for CASAKPGMNTEAFF.

This clonotype was seen at least ten times. The chain couples TRBV27 to TRBJ2-1, with a tentative D call TRBD2 (5 bases). Per germline, CDR1 MNHEY and CDR2 SMNVEV (reference sequence). The CDR3 totals 13 residues. V was pared by 5 bases and J by 3 bases, with 8 bases between. For the CDR3, the DNA is TGTGCCAGCAGTCTGGACTTCTACAATGAGCAGTTCTTC. Translating gives CASSLDFYNEQFF.

This clonotype has a handful of counts. V is TRBV6-1 and J is TRBJ2-4, with D possibly being TRBD2 (5 bases). This CDR3 contains 17 residues. With 3 bases removed from V and 0 bases from J, the gap between germline ends came to 15 bases. Looked up from germline, CDR1 is MNHNS and CDR2 is SASEGT. CDR3: CASSESGRRLAKNIQYF. The DNA of the CDR3 is TGTGCCAGCAGTGAGTCGGGCAGGAGGTTAGCCAAAAACATTCAGTACTTC.

This clonotype has a count of ten or more. This sequence joins TRBV28 and TRBJ1-5; no definite D call. The CDR3 length is 13 residues. CDR1 is MDHEN, CDR2 SYDVKM, per germline. V lost 6 bases, J lost 0 bases, and 6 bases lay in between. The CDR3, as DNA: TGTGCCAGCAGCTTGGTTAGCAATCAGCCCCAGCATTTT. This translates into CASSLVSNQPQHF.

This clonotype has a count of ten or more. This chain connects TRBV18 to TRBJ2-4, with 9 bases that match TRBD1. The CDR3 sequence is 16 residues long. The ends lost 3 bases at V and 5 bases at J; junction bases unmatched: 8. Germline CDR1 and CDR2: KGHSH and LQKENI. This CDR3 reads CASSPPGQGFENIQYF. CDR3 in DNA: TGTGCCAGCTCACCTCCGGGACAGGGTTTCGAAAACATTCAGTACTTC.

This clonotype was seen only a few times. The chain combines TRBV5-8 with TRBJ1-1; D call uncertain. This CDR3 comprises 11 residues. The germline V and J ends were trimmed by 2 bases and 11 bases, with 10 bases remaining between them. The germline V gene has CDR1 SGHTS and CDR2 YDEGEE. The CDR3 DNA follows: TGTGCCAGCAGCTTAAGGGCGGATGCTTTCTTT. Protein product: CASSLRADAFF.

Worth noting for this clonotype: A much larger clonotype is one base distant, so this may be a read error. The chain joins TRBV12-5 to TRBJ2-5; the D gene is possibly TRBD2 (6 bases). This CDR3 has 15 amino acids. From germline, CDR1 is LGHNT and CDR2 FRNRAP. DNA of the CDR3: TGTGTTAGTAGCCCCGTTTTGGGGGGATCTGAGACCCAGTACTTC. Translating it yields CVSSPVLGGSETQYF.

This clonotype was counted only a few times. This rearrangement joins TRBV20-1 to TRBJ2-1; 7 bases are a match to TRBD2. In germline, CDR1 is DFQATT, CDR2 SNEGSKA (reference sequence). Trimming cost V 4 bases and J 4 bases; bases outside gene matches: 7. The CDR3 runs 14 residues. CDR3 in amino acids: CSAIILAVYNEQFF. CDR3 in DNA: TGCAGTGCTATTATCCTAGCGGTGTACAATGAGCAGTTCTTC.

There are a few counts of this clonotype. As the CDR3 is not closed by the conserved phenylalanine or tryptophan, this likely results from a read error. CDR3 protein: CASSEQGLYGYTL. The CDR3 bases are TGTGCCAGCAGTGAACAGGGTCTCTATGGCTACACCCTC. J is TRBJ1-2 and V is TRBV2; possible D gene TRBD1, 5 bases. There are 13 residues in the CDR3. V was clipped by 2 bases and J by 4 bases, with 8 bases between them. CDR1 is SNHLY, CDR2 FYNNEI, per germline.

About this clonotype itself: A much larger clone sits a single nucleotide away, making a read error possible. The gene calls are TRBV30 and TRBJ2-1; D unresolved. The CDR3 covers 15 residues. The V gene's germline CDR1 is GTSNPN and CDR2 SVGIG (reference sequence). V was pared by 1 base and J by 0 bases, with 10 bases between. CDR3 nucleotide sequence: TGTGCCTGGAGTGGGAGTGGCGGCTCCTACAATGAGCAGTTCTTC. Translation gives CAWSGSGGSYNEQFF.

This clonotype was recorded at least ten times. The chain has TRBV6-2 or TRBV6-3 and TRBJ2-1; 12 nucleotides align to TRBD2. J gave up 2 bases and V 4 bases, and 3 bases lay outside the gene matches. The CDR3 sequence is 16 residues long. The germline V gene has CDR1 MNHEY and CDR2 SVGEGT. Written as DNA, the CDR3 is TGTGCCAGCAGTTGGACTAGCGGGAAACCCTACAATGAGCAGTTCTTC. It encodes CASSWTSGKPYNEQFF.

The chain recombines TRBV20-1 with TRBJ2-1; 9 bases align to TRBD1. This CDR3 contains 13 residues. J gave up 9 bases and V 6 bases, and 9 bases lay outside the gene matches. The germline CDR1 and CDR2 sequences are DFQATT and SNEGSKA (reference sequence). The DNA for the CDR3 is TGCAGTGCCTCCGGGACAGGGACGGGTGAGCAGTTCTTC. Its protein product is CSASGTGTGEQFF.

This clonotype was seen at least ten times. The V call is TRBV10-3, the J call TRBJ2-1; TRBD2 aligns across 11 bases. The germline V gene encodes CDR1 ENHRY and CDR2 SYGVKD. Trimming took 6 bases from V and 0 from J; bases not matched to a gene: 4. This CDR3 spans 16 amino acids. CDR3 DNA: TGTGCCATCAGGGGTAGCGGGAGGGCCTCCTACAATGAGCAGTTCTTC. It yields the protein CAIRGSGRASYNEQFF.

This clonotype was seen a handful of times. The chain joins TRBV6-1 to TRBJ2-1; the match to TRBD1 covers 9 bases. Germline values: CDR1 MNHNS, CDR2 SASEGT. The CDR3 is 14 amino acids. J was trimmed by 7 bases and V by 7 bases; bases with no gene match: 8. As DNA, the CDR3 is TGTGCCAGCATCAACAGGGGGCTTGGGAATGAGCAGTTCTTC. Residues: CASINRGLGNEQFF.